The 15 T cell receptor beta chains reported below all come from one sample, sequenced in a study of preoperative IRX-2 immunotherapy in early breast cancer. TCRdb keeps only in-frame clones here, not all; method: immunoSEQ multiplex PCR. The table has 30,000 or so clones, under 90% seen once. Specified treatment: preoperative locoregional IRX-2 cytokine immunotherapy. This material was obtained from a patient treated with IRX-2 immunotherapy. The receptor source for this set is a human donor with breast cancer.

About this clone itself: At one end the junction does not follow the germline gene, possibly because of a read error. This sequence joins TRBV6-8 and TRBJ2-2; D may be TRBD1 (5 bases). CDR1 is MNHGY and CDR2 is SAAAGT in the germline V gene. The CDR3 length is 16 residues. The CDR3 region is CAISGKGQGNTGELFF. CDR3 in DNA: TGTGCCATCAGTGGAAAAGGGCAGGGAAACACCGGGGAGCTGTTTTTT.

This clone showed up just a few times. This rearrangement joins TRBV11-3 to TRBJ2-1; the match to TRBD2 covers 9 bases. There are 15 residues in the CDR3. The germline gives CDR1 SGHNT, CDR2 YENEEA. Germline trimming cut 5 bases from V and 7 bases from J; bases unmatched to any gene: 9. As DNA, the CDR3 is TGTGCCAGCAGCCTAACAGGGACTAGCAGGAATGAGCAGTTCTTC. Amino acid sequence: CASSLTGTSRNEQFF.

This clone was counted a single time. This chain uses TRBV6-8 with TRBJ1-2; TRBD1 might be the D (6 bases). Trimming left V 5 bases short and J 4 bases short, with 11 bases between. The length of the CDR3 is 13 residues. Per germline, CDR1 MNHGY and CDR2 SAAAGT. The CDR3 nucleotides are TGTGCCAGCAGTGCGCAGGGGATCTATGGCTACACCTTC. Amino acids: CASSAQGIYGYTF.

This chain connects TRBV1 to TRBJ2-1; TRBD2, as called in the table, went unchecked against the DNA. TRBV1 is a pseudogene locus. This CDR3 is built from 16 residues. CDR3 in amino acids: CASSLSGTLPYNKQFF. The DNA of the CDR3 is TGCGCCAGCAGCCTTTCCGGGACTCTGCCCTACAATAAGCAGTTCTTC.

The gene calls are TRBV11-3 and TRBJ2-2; possibly TRBD2 for D (6 bases). Per the germline V gene, CDR1 is SGHNT and CDR2 is YENEEA. The V end was cut by 3 bases, the J end by 5 bases, with 13 bases between. There are 15 residues in the CDR3. The CDR3 sequence is CASSFMGGETGELFF. The CDR3 DNA reads as TGTGCCAGCAGCTTCATGGGGGGTGAAACCGGGGAGCTGTTTTTT.

The rearrangement joins TRBV6-8 to TRBJ1-2; D is perhaps TRBD1 (6 bases). Trimming took 5 bases from V and 8 from J, leaving 18 bases between them. There are 14 residues in the CDR3. CDR1 is MNHGY and CDR2 is SAAAGT in the germline V gene. The CDR3 DNA reads TGTGCCAGCAGTCTGTGGGGCAGGGGCGACGGCTACACCTTC. Protein: CASSLWGRGDGYTF.

This chain uses TRBV6-8 with TRBJ1-1, with 7 bases matching TRBD1. Germline CDR1 is MNHGY and CDR2 is SAAAGT. Unmatched junction bases numbered 9, after V lost 10 bases and J lost 1 base. This CDR3 contains 14 residues. The CDR3 is CAIGQDRGNTEAFF. CDR3 bases: TGTGCCATCGGACAGGACAGAGGGAACACTGAAGCTTTCTTT.

V usage is TRBV18 and J usage is TRBJ1-1, with D unclear. CDR3 length: 13 amino acids. V was clipped by 5 bases and J by 4 bases, with 11 bases between them. Germline V gene data show CDR1 as KGHSH and CDR2 as LQKENI. DNA for the CDR3: TGTGCCAGCTCAACGGACGGAGCCACTGAAGCTTTCTTT. It specifies CASSTDGATEAFF.

This sequence joins TRBV29-1 and TRBJ1-1; TRBD1 might be the D (6 bases). Trimming removed 2 bases from V and 2 bases from J, with 9 bases in between. This CDR3 region has 13 residues. CDR1 is SQVTM and CDR2 is ANQGSEA in the germline V gene. The CDR3: CSVESRGNTEAFF. In DNA, the CDR3 is TGCAGCGTTGAATCCAGGGGAAACACTGAAGCTTTCTTT.

The sample holds a few counts of this clone. The CDR3 sequence is CASSLRDRVNQPQHF. CDR3 in DNA: TGTGCCAGCAGCTTAAGGGACAGGGTTAATCAGCCCCAGCATTTT. The chain combines TRBV11-3 with TRBJ1-5, with TRBD1 matching over 9 bases. This CDR3 comprises 15 residues. Germline assignment: CDR1 SGHNT and CDR2 YENEEA. V dropped 2 bases and J dropped 4; count of bases not matched to a gene: 3.

The V gene is TRBV10-3, the J gene TRBJ1-1, with D unclear. CDR3 length: 13 amino acids. CDR1 ENHRY and CDR2 SYGVKD come from the germline V gene. V lost 1 base and J lost 3, with 6 bases in between. The CDR3 here is CAISELAHTEAFF. The CDR3 bases are TGTGCCATCAGTGAGTTGGCACACACTGAAGCTTTCTTT.

This chain connects TRBV11-3 to TRBJ2-7; 9 bases are shared with TRBD2. The CDR3 extends over 16 amino acids. CDR1 SGHNT and CDR2 YENEEA come from the germline V gene. The junction had 11 bases not matched to a gene; V was cut back by 3 bases and J by 5 bases. DNA of the CDR3: TGTGCCAGCAGCTTTTTAGCGGGGGCTAGACTACACGAGCAGTACTTC. This sequence encodes CASSFLAGARLHEQYF.

The chain couples TRBV11-3 to TRBJ1-6; 9 bases agree with TRBD1. This CDR3 has 15 residues. In germline, CDR1 is SGHNT, CDR2 YENEEA. Trimming cost V 3 bases and J 10 bases; bases outside gene matches: 7. This CDR3 reads CASSFVGTGTSPLHF. The CDR3 DNA follows: TGTGCCAGCAGCTTCGTCGGGACAGGGACATCACCCCTCCACTTT.

V is TRBV6-8 and J is TRBJ1-2; 9 nucleotides match TRBD1. The germline CDR1 and CDR2 sequences are MNHGY and SAAAGT. V gave up 6 bases and J gave up 4 bases; unmatched junction bases: 9. The CDR3 is made up of 15 amino acids. The CDR3 DNA is TGTGCCAGCAGCAAGACAGGGGGGACGGGCTATGGCTACACCTTC. This encodes CASSKTGGTGYGYTF.

The gene calls are TRBV6-7 and TRBJ1-1; D perhaps matches TRBD1 (6 bases). Being an ORF, TRBV6-7 has a function that is uncertain. CDR3 size: 17 residues. The V end lost 7 bases, the J end lost 1 base, and 22 bases lay between the germline ends. Here the CDR3 DNA reads TGTGCCAGCATCCGAACCAGGGGCGAGACGGCGAACACTGAAGCTTTCTTT. Translating it yields CASIRTRGETANTEAFF.